Detailed here is one TCR beta chain. Its target is not known. 60 Vbeta and 13 Jbeta primers were used in PCR. Sequencing used immunoSEQ multiplex PCR; TCRdb keeps in-frame clones, though not all of them. The sample has under 200,000 clones, around 80% seen once. CDR1 LNHDA and CDR2 SQIVND come from the germline V gene (reference sequence). The CDR3 consists of 12 residues. Trimming left V 7 bases short and J 6 bases short, with 10 bases between. This sample is drawn from a study of cytomegalovirus exposure and HLA in healthy donors. The study, taken as a whole, reports: Investigators reported under 200 TCR beta chains as tied to cytomegalovirus. Cytomegalovirus status, reportedly, was diagnosed with high specificity and sensitivity by the classifier. Highly shared sequence variants in one cluster were likely a sequencing artifact.

V and J are TRBV19 and TRBJ2-1; possibly TRBD2 for D (5 bases). This clonotype was sampled from a male donor in good health and CMV-seropositive. Sequencing was carried out using PBMCs. The CDR3 protein is CASTIEGNEQFF. The CDR3 DNA sequence: TGTGCCAGTACCATCGAGGGCAATGAGCAGTTCTTC.